The following is a TCR beta chain sequence with its context. This specimen belongs to a study of blood T cell repertoires in COVID-19. Only in-frame clones appear in the TCRdb table, and some are missing; sequencing was by immunoSEQ multiplex PCR. This table holds 130,000 or so clones, 70% to 80% found once. The length of the CDR3 is 13 residues. Germline V CDR1 and CDR2: SQVTM, ANQGSEA. V lost 1 base and J 6 bases, leaving 12 bases between the germline ends. This sequence joins TRBV29-1 and TRBJ1-2; D unclear. Sequencing was done on a sample of peripheral blood. The receptor comes from a woman in her 70s with COVID-19, enrolled during active disease. The CDR3 DNA is TGCAGCGTTGAAGTCGGCGAGGCGCATGGCTACACCTTC. Protein product: CSVEVGEAHGYTF. Drawing the rest from reference TRBV29-1 and TRBJ1-2, the complete variable domain is SAVISQKPSRDICQRGTSLTIQCQVDSQVTMMFWYRQQPGQSLTLIATANQGSEATYESGFVIDKFPISRPNLTFSTLTVSNMSPEDSSIYLCSVEVGEAHGYTFGSGTRLTVV.